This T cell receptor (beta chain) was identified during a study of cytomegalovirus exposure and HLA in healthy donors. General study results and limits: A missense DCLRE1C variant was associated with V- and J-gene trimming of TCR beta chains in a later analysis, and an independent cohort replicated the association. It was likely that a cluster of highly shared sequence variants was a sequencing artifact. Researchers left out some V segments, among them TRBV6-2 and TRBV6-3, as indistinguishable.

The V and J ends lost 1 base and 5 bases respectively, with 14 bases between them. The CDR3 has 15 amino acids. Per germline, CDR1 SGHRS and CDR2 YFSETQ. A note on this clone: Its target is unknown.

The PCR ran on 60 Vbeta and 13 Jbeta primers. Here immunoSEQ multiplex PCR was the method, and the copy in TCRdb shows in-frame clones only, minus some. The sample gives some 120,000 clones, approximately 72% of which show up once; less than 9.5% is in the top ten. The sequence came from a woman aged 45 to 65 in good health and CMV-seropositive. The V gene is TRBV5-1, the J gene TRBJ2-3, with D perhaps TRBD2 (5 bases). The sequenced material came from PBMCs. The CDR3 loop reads CASSLLGSQEDTQYF. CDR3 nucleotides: TGCGCCAGCAGCTTGTTGGGGAGTCAAGAAGATACGCAGTATTTT.